These 26 T cell receptor beta chains came from one sample sequenced in a study of regulatory T cells in long-lasting Graves disease. Sequencing libraries for TCR beta were prepared with iRepertoire HTBI primers and Arm-PCR of CDR3 regions. TCRdb re-called the multiplex PCR reads with MiXCR, one entry per CDR3 protein. The sample consists of about 310,000 distinct CDR3 sequences, roughly 18% of them appearing once. Time point described: newly diagnosed GD, antithyroid drugs for less than 3 months. The TCR library was made from RNA that had been extracted from PBMCs in TRIzol. Sequencing was performed on peripheral blood mononuclear cells (PBMCs), taken at new diagnosis, from a patient treated with antithyroid drugs. These receptors were taken from a female donor with Graves disease.

The rearrangement links TRBV11-2 to TRBJ2-3, with D perhaps TRBD2 (5 bases). The end of the DNA fits TRBJ2-7 better, so the J call may be wrong. The CDR3 is 15 amino acids. From germline, CDR1 is SGHAT and CDR2 FQNNGV. This CDR3 reads CASSAQSEETYEQYF. As DNA, the CDR3 is TGTGCCAGCAGCGCCCAGTCGGAGGAGACCTACGAGCAGTACTTC.

Details on this clonotype: A much larger clone lies one base from this, so it may be a read error. The gene calls are TRBV12-3 or TRBV12-4 and TRBJ1-5; D gene uncertain. This CDR3 is built from 14 residues. The CDR3 loop is CASSPGDSDQPQHF. CDR3 in DNA: TGTGCCAGCAGTCCCGGGGATAGCGATCAGCCCCAGCATTTT.

This clonotype has ten or more counts. The chain has TRBV11-2 and TRBJ1-1; maybe TRBD1 (5 bases). This CDR3 is 16 amino acids long. Germline CDR1 reads SGHAT; CDR2 reads FQNNGV. V lost 6 bases to trimming and J lost 0 bases, with 17 bases between them. The CDR3 DNA is TGTGCCAGCAGTACCGGCTGGGCAGGGATGAACACTGAAGCTTTCTTT. Protein: CASSTGWAGMNTEAFF.

This clonotype came up many times. The chain combines TRBV2 with TRBJ2-1; 9 bases line up with TRBD2. This CDR3 is built from 15 residues. Germline-derived CDR1 and CDR2 are SNHLY and FYNNEI. V dropped 7 bases and J dropped 7; count of bases not matched to a gene: 11. The CDR3 sequence: CASIDEAGGPNEQFF. The DNA for the CDR3 is TGTGCCAGCATAGACGAAGCGGGAGGTCCGAATGAGCAGTTCTTC.

This clonotype was found many times. This chain connects TRBV19 to TRBJ1-5; 9 nucleotides line up with TRBD1. Looked up from germline, CDR1 is LNHDA and CDR2 is SQIVND (reference sequence). This CDR3 spans 16 amino acids. V shed 4 bases and J 5 bases; nucleotides not matched to a gene: 9. This chain's CDR3 is CASSKRTGEGYQPQHF. As DNA, the CDR3 is TGTGCCAGTAGTAAACGGACAGGGGAAGGATATCAGCCCCAGCATTTT.

This clonotype has at least ten counts. The chain has TRBV7-2 and TRBJ1-1, with 7 bases lining up with TRBD1. Germline V gene sequence: CDR1 SGHTA, CDR2 FQGNSA. J lost 7 bases, V lost 4 bases, and 15 bases had no gene match. The CDR3 has 16 amino acids. The CDR3: CASSSYPLGTAFEAFF. Here the CDR3 DNA reads TGTGCCAGCAGCTCTTACCCTCTCGGGACAGCATTTGAAGCTTTCTTT.

V and J are TRBV19 and TRBJ2-1, with D possibly being TRBD2 (5 bases). The germline gives CDR1 LNHDA, CDR2 SQIVND (reference sequence). The V end lost 3 bases, the J end lost 4 bases, and 7 bases lay between the germline ends. This CDR3 contains 13 residues. The CDR3 DNA reads as TGTGCCAGTAGTATCGGGATGTACAATGAGCAGTTCTTC. It encodes CASSIGMYNEQFF.

The CDR3 bases are TGTGCCAGCAGCCCAGGGGTTTTTGGCACAGATACGCAGTATTTT. Encoded protein: CASSPGVFGTDTQYF. This chain joins TRBV12-3 or TRBV12-4 and TRBJ2-3, with D possibly being TRBD1 (6 bases). Trimming took off 6 bases at V and 1 base at J, with 14 bases between the two ends. This CDR3 region has 15 residues.

In its sample, this clonotype was seen many times. The chain combines TRBV12-3 or TRBV12-4 with TRBJ1-2, with a tentative D call TRBD1 (5 bases). This CDR3 has 13 residues. The V end lost 6 bases, the J end lost 2 bases, and 10 bases lay between the germline ends. The CDR3 sequence: CASSRDQNYGYTF. Written as DNA, the CDR3 is TGTGCCAGCAGCAGGGACCAAAACTATGGCTACACCTTC.

This clonotype has a count of ten or more. The chain uses TRBV6-2 or TRBV6-3 and TRBJ2-1; D gene unclear. This CDR3 contains 14 residues. V lost 7 bases and J lost 6, with 16 bases in between. From germline, CDR1 is MNHEY and CDR2 SVGEGT. The CDR3 is CASTIQASVNEQFF. For the CDR3, the DNA is TGTGCCAGCACCATTCAAGCATCTGTCAATGAGCAGTTCTTC.

This clonotype was seen repeatedly, ten times or more. The chain links TRBV2 to TRBJ2-2, with D tentatively TRBD1 or TRBD2 (6 bases each). V lost 7 bases, J lost 3 bases, and 18 bases lay in between. This CDR3 is built from 16 residues. Germline V gene data show CDR1 as SNHLY and CDR2 as FYNNEI. The CDR3 loop reads CASTQGGISYTGELFF. DNA for the CDR3: TGTGCCAGCACCCAAGGGGGGATCTCGTACACCGGGGAGCTGTTTTTT.

At least ten counts were recorded for this clonotype. The chain combines TRBV5-5 with TRBJ1-4; a possible D gene is TRBD1 (6 bases). Trimming took off 3 bases at V and 8 bases at J, with 17 bases between the two ends. The CDR3 length is 15 residues. Per germline, CDR1 SGHKS and CDR2 YYEKEE (reference sequence). The CDR3 sequence: CASSSPKGGDEKLFF. Here the CDR3 DNA reads TGTGCCAGCAGCTCCCCCAAGGGGGGGGACGAAAAACTGTTTTTT.

This clonotype appeared many times. The V and J genes are TRBV9 and TRBJ1-2; D remains ambiguous. Germline V gives CDR1 SGDLS, CDR2 YYNGEE. This CDR3 spans 15 amino acids. Between the trimmed V and J ends, which lost 4 bases and 0 bases, there was a span of 13 bases. The CDR3 loop is CASSYADGPNYGYTF. The CDR3 DNA sequence: TGTGCCAGCAGCTATGCTGACGGTCCTAACTATGGCTACACCTTC.

In its sample, this clonotype was seen many times. This chain joins TRBV6-1 and TRBJ2-1; D is perhaps TRBD1 or TRBD2 (5 bases each). Germline V gives CDR1 MNHNS, CDR2 SASEGT. Trimming took 7 bases from V and 0 from J, leaving 16 bases between them. CDR3 length equals 16 residues. The CDR3 sequence: CASNRDTGSSYNEQFF. As DNA, the CDR3 is TGTGCCAGCAACCGGGATACAGGTAGCTCCTACAATGAGCAGTTCTTC.

This clonotype was seen at least ten times. This sequence joins TRBV27 and TRBJ1-4; perhaps TRBD1 as D (5 bases). The CDR3 consists of 14 residues. Germline V gene lookup returns CDR1 MNHEY and CDR2 SMNVEV (reference sequence). Between the trimmed V and J ends, which lost 7 bases and 4 bases, there was a span of 13 bases. In DNA form, the CDR3 reads TGTGCCAGCAAGCTCGGGACGGGTAATGAAAAACTGTTTTTT. Encoded protein: CASKLGTGNEKLFF.

The table lists this clonotype with many counts. The rearrangement joins TRBV28 to TRBJ2-7, with 8 bases lining up with TRBD1. This CDR3 spans 14 amino acids. V was pared by 6 bases and J by 6 bases, with 10 bases of the junction left unmatched. Germline CDR1 and CDR2: MDHEN and SYDVKM. This chain's CDR3 is CASRLRQGTSEQYF. In nucleotides, the CDR3 is TGTGCCAGCAGGTTACGACAGGGGACTTCCGAGCAGTACTTC.

This clonotype was counted at least ten times. The chain links TRBV28 to TRBJ2-2, with D unclear. Trimming removed 5 bases from V and 0 bases from J, with 22 bases in between. This CDR3 region has 19 residues. In germline, CDR1 is MDHEN, CDR2 SYDVKM. CDR3 in DNA: TGTGCCAGCAGTACAAGATTTGGACGAGCAAGGGCGAACACCGGGGAGCTGTTTTTT. This translates into CASSTRFGRARANTGELFF.

In its sample, this clonotype was seen many times. V and J are TRBV2 and TRBJ2-2, with TRBD2 as a possible D gene (5 bases). Germline CDR1 is SNHLY and CDR2 is FYNNEI. V was pared by 0 bases and J by 6 bases, with 8 bases between. CDR3 size: 14 residues. The CDR3 DNA sequence: TGTGCCAGCAGTGAAGCATCGGGGTCCGGGGAGCTGTTTTTT. Translating it yields CASSEASGSGELFF.

Notes on this clonotype: One base away lies a much larger clone, so this may be a sequencing read error. The rearrangement joins TRBV2 to TRBJ2-7, with D perhaps assigned TRBD1 or TRBD2 (7 bases each). This CDR3 spans 14 amino acids. Looked up from germline, CDR1 is SNHLY and CDR2 is FYNNEI. The CDR3 protein is CASTGRDSFYERYF. Here the CDR3 DNA reads TGTGCCAGCACAGGGAGGGACAGCTTCTACGAGCGGTACTTC.

This clonotype has ten or more counts. The chain carries TRBV28 and TRBJ2-7, with D maybe TRBD1 (6 bases). In germline, CDR1 is MDHEN, CDR2 SYDVKM. The CDR3 length is 14 residues. Trimming left V 6 bases short and J 3 bases short, with 15 bases between. The CDR3 sequence: CASRSRGGNYEQYF. CDR3 coding DNA: TGTGCCAGCAGATCCAGGGGCGGCAACTACGAGCAGTACTTC.

This clonotype was observed many times. The chain joins TRBV28 to TRBJ2-7, with 9 bases lining up with TRBD1. This CDR3 is 12 amino acids long. From germline, CDR1 is MDHEN and CDR2 SYDVKM. Losses at the gene ends were 10 bases for V and 5 bases for J; bases not matched to a gene: 6. The CDR3 loop is CATWDRANEQYF. The CDR3 DNA sequence: TGTGCCACTTGGGACAGGGCGAACGAGCAGTACTTC.

Ten or more counts support this clonotype. V and J are TRBV12-3 or TRBV12-4 and TRBJ2-2; 9 bases match TRBD1. V was pared by 7 bases and J by 1 base, with 4 bases of the junction left unmatched. The CDR3 consists of 15 residues. The CDR3 protein is CASTEGQGNTGELFF. DNA for the CDR3: TGTGCCAGCACCGAGGGACAGGGGAACACCGGGGAGCTGTTTTTT.

This clonotype was counted ten times or more. The rearrangement links TRBV28 to TRBJ2-1; the D gene is possibly TRBD2 (6 bases). Germline V gene data show CDR1 as MDHEN and CDR2 as SYDVKM. This CDR3 region has 14 residues. V lost 3 bases and J 2 bases, leaving 8 bases between the germline ends. The CDR3 DNA reads TGTGCCAGCAGTTTGGGGGGAACCTACAATGAGCAGTTCTTC. The encoded protein is CASSLGGTYNEQFF.

V gene TRBV7-6 combines with J gene TRBJ2-7, with 8 bases that match TRBD2. V shed 4 bases and J 3 bases; nucleotides not matched to a gene: 14. The germline gives CDR1 SGHVS, CDR2 FNYEAQ. The CDR3 loop spans 17 amino acids. The CDR3 DNA sequence: TGTGCCAGCAGCTCACGACCCCCGGGACTAGTTCTCTACGAGCAGTACTTC. Encoded protein: CASSSRPPGLVLYEQYF.

The CDR3 here is CAISAGGGTYTEAFF. CDR3 coding DNA: TGTGCCATCAGCGCGGGGGGAGGAACCTACACTGAAGCTTTCTTT. This rearrangement joins TRBV10-3 to TRBJ1-1; perhaps TRBD1 as D (5 bases). CDR3 length equals 15 residues. Germline V gives CDR1 ENHRY, CDR2 SYGVKD. V was trimmed by 6 bases and J by 3 bases, leaving 17 bases between them.

This clonotype was picked up many times. The J gene is TRBJ1-1, the V gene TRBV9, with 7 bases identical to TRBD1. CDR3 length equals 15 residues. Per the germline V gene, CDR1 is SGDLS and CDR2 is YYNGEE. Trimming took 2 bases from V and 1 from J; bases not matched to a gene: 5. The CDR3, as DNA: TGTGCCAGCAGCGTCTCCGGGACAGCGAACACTGAAGCTTTCTTT. It is translated as CASSVSGTANTEAFF.